This T cell receptor (beta chain) appears in the sequencing data of a study of glioma-infiltrating T cells. Concerning this clonotype: Antigen unknown.

Using RNA template, CDR3s of TCR alpha and beta were amplified with iRepertoire arm-PCR. TCRdb itself ran the multiplex PCR reads through MiXCR, one entry per CDR3 protein. Of fewer than 200,000 distinct CDR3 sequences listed, approximately 30% are singletons. Study conclusions and caveats: Non-neoplastic patients had below-expected tissue-blood divergence, while all gliomas exceeded expectation.

The junction had 8 bases not matched to a gene; V was cut back by 5 bases and J by 3 bases. Germline V lookup: CDR1 SGHDN, CDR2 FVKESK. This CDR3 has 15 amino acids. This chain joins TRBV14 and TRBJ2-7, with 9 bases lining up with TRBD2. Sequencing used glioma tissue, nonneoplastic brain tissue, or PBMCs (not recorded which). The sequence came from a human donor with low-grade glioma or glioblastoma, undergoing nonglioma brain surgery, or in good health (not recorded which). For the CDR3, the DNA is TGTGCCAGCAGCAGAACTAGCGGGCACATCTACGAGCAGTACTTC. It is translated as CASSRTSGHIYEQYF.